A selection of T cell receptor beta chains follows, all from one sample in a study of T cell repertoires in ileal Crohn's disease. The method was immunoSEQ multiplex PCR; TCRdb's version includes in-frame clones alone and lacks a portion of them. The sample carries some 8,200 clones, approximately 96% recorded once. Sequences were obtained from ileal tissue. Source of these receptors: an adult with Crohn's disease. Each CDR3 is given with its conserved first and last residue. The order of the fields is V gene, D gene, J gene, clone size, CDR3 protein, CDR3 DNA. A D gene is named only where the DNA matches it firmly. Clone size is stated in some rows and not others, as once, few, many or a class when expanded.

V gene: TRBV7-7; D gene: TRBD1; J gene: TRBJ2-5; clone size: NA; CDR3 protein: CASSRLPRQGAQGTETQYF; CDR3 DNA: TGTGCCAGCAGCCGCCTCCCCCGACAGGGGGCTCAAGGGACAGAGACCCAGTACTTC
V gene: TRBV7-9; D gene: TRBD2; J gene: TRBJ2-4; clone size: once; CDR3 protein: CASSFIGLAANIQYF; CDR3 DNA: TGTGCCAGCAGCTTTATCGGACTAGCCGCAAACATTCAGTACTTC
V gene: TRBV19; D gene: NA; J gene: TRBJ2-1; clone size: NA; CDR3 protein: CASSVRTINYEQFF; CDR3 DNA: TGTGCCAGTAGTGTAAGGACTATAAACTATGAGCAGTTCTTC
V gene: TRBV5-1; D gene: NA; J gene: TRBJ2-7; clone size: NA; CDR3 protein: CASSLAGIPSEQYF; CDR3 DNA: TGCGCCAGCAGCTTGGCAGGAATTCCCTCCGAGCAGTACTTC
V gene: TRBV5-4; D gene: NA; J gene: TRBJ1-6; clone size: NA; CDR3 protein: CASSLTGNNSPLHF; CDR3 DNA: TGTGCCAGCAGCTTGACCGGTAATAATTCACCCCTCCACTTT
V gene: TRBV5-1; D gene: NA; J gene: TRBJ2-1; clone size: few; CDR3 protein: CASSLDGYPTTGNEQFF; CDR3 DNA: TGCGCCAGCAGCTTGGATGGGTATCCTACTACGGGAAATGAGCAGTTCTTC
V gene: TRBV4-2; D gene: NA; J gene: TRBJ1-3; clone size: NA; CDR3 protein: CASSQDWSAGNTIYF; CDR3 DNA: TGTGCCAGCAGCCAAGATTGGAGTGCTGGAAACACCATATATTTT
V gene: TRBV19; D gene: TRBD1; J gene: TRBJ2-7; clone size: NA; CDR3 protein: CASKRDRDAYEQYF; CDR3 DNA: TGTGCCTCGAAGAGGGACAGGGATGCCTACGAGCAGTACTTC
V gene: TRBV18; D gene: NA; J gene: TRBJ2-2; clone size: few; CDR3 protein: CASSPADPGAGELFF; CDR3 DNA: TGTGCCAGCTCACCGGCCGACCCTGGAGCCGGGGAGCTGTTTTTT
V gene: TRBV5-1; D gene: NA; J gene: TRBJ2-5; clone size: NA; CDR3 protein: CASSLVTETKETQYF; CDR3 DNA: TGCGCCAGCAGCTTGGTCACGGAGACTAAAGAGACCCAGTACTTC
V gene: TRBV19; D gene: TRBD2; J gene: TRBJ2-5; clone size: NA; CDR3 protein: CASRRGGLAEETQYF; CDR3 DNA: TGTGCCAGTAGGAGGGGGGGACTAGCGGAAGAGACCCAGTACTTC
V gene: TRBV7-8; D gene: NA; J gene: TRBJ2-7; clone size: NA; CDR3 protein: CASSFSVEGSYEQYF; CDR3 DNA: TGTGCCAGCAGCTTTTCGGTGGAGGGTTCCTACGAGCAGTACTTC
V gene: TRBV5-1; D gene: NA; J gene: TRBJ2-5; clone size: once; CDR3 protein: CASSLGTGRQETQYF; CDR3 DNA: TGCGCCAGCAGCTTGGGAACAGGAAGGCAAGAGACCCAGTACTTC
V gene: TRBV27; D gene: NA; J gene: TRBJ1-2; clone size: NA; CDR3 protein: CASSFGGRDYGYTF; CDR3 DNA: TGTGCCAGCAGTTTCGGGGGGCGGGATTATGGCTACACCTTC
V gene: TRBV6-5; D gene: NA; J gene: TRBJ1-2; clone size: NA; CDR3 protein: CASSYMRSEYYGYTF; CDR3 DNA: TGTGCCAGCAGTTACATGAGGTCGGAGTACTATGGCTACACCTTC
V gene: TRBV5-1; D gene: NA; J gene: TRBJ1-2; clone size: once; CDR3 protein: CASRREGVGGYTF; CDR3 DNA: TGCGCCAGCAGACGAGAGGGCGTGGGTGGCTACACCTTC